This T cell receptor (beta chain) was captured by sequencing in a study of glioma-infiltrating T cells. Whole-study results and caveats: Very few CDR3 sequences were shared between tissue and blood.

Using RNA template, CDR3s of TCR alpha and beta were amplified with iRepertoire arm-PCR. Via MiXCR, TCRdb re-called the multiplex PCR reads, giving one row per CDR3 protein. The data contain roughly 120,000 distinct CDR3 sequences, roughly 24% of them singletons. This clonotype was counted many times. Its matching antigen is unknown. This TCR derives from a human donor with low-grade glioma or glioblastoma, undergoing nonglioma brain surgery, or in good health (not recorded which). The material sequenced was glioma tissue, nonneoplastic brain tissue, or PBMCs (not recorded which).

The CDR3 bases are TGTGCCAGCAGCCCCAGCTCGGGGGCTTACGAGCAGTACTTC. This sequence encodes CASSPSSGAYEQYF. The rearrangement links TRBV7-2 to TRBJ2-7; D may match TRBD1 or TRBD2 (6 bases each). The germline V and J ends were trimmed by 5 bases and 4 bases, with 15 bases remaining between them. This CDR3 has 14 amino acids. CDR1 is SGHTA, CDR2 FQGNSA, per germline.